This record looks at one T cell receptor (beta chain) sequence and its context. Its antigen is currently not known. Base qualities are missing; no much larger clone stands one base away. This sample is drawn from a study of cytomegalovirus exposure and HLA in healthy donors (TCRdb year 2017). About the full investigation: An earlier analysis of 587 of the donors reported about 300 Gb of sequence data and 95 million to 140 million unique TCR beta sequences obtained from about 180 million T cells. An early release covering roughly 600 HLA-typed donors comprised approximately 300 gigabases of sequencing data and some 79 million unique TCR sequences. The genetic ancestry cluster associated with self-reported Caucasian donors included 81% of the roughly 400 genotyped donors. The study aimed to test whether signatures of past pathogen exposure could be identified by cataloging public T cell receptors. Using immunosequencing, the study profiled T cell repertoires from some 670 subjects and related those repertoires to cytomegalovirus serostatus. In addition to the first cohort of around 670 subjects, a separate validation cohort of 130 or so different subjects was used. To predict cytomegalovirus infection status, the study combined high-throughput TCR immunosequencing, statistical association of individual TCRs with disease status, and machine learning. In a later analysis, previously published TCR beta repertoires from about 640 donors were re-analyzed and high-resolution HLA genotyping was added so that TCR occurrence patterns could be studied. Rather than drawing on any new phenotypic data, the later analysis identified candidate immune exposures from TCR beta sequences and the way those sequences occurred across donors. In an earlier analysis of 500 to 650 of the donors, high-throughput TCR beta sequencing was used to judge whether each TCR beta V gene segment behaved as functional or pseudogenic. Alongside the repertoire data, information on donor age, sex, ethnicity and CMV serostatus was compiled. In a later genetic analysis, genome-wide SNP genotypes for about 65% of the 666 donors were used, and that subset was treated as a discovery cohort. All discovery cohort repertoires had been generated on a single sequencing platform. Both class I and class II loci were covered by HLA typing, at four-digit resolution. The number of donors typed differed by locus, with 629-630 for A, B, C, DRB1 and DQB1, roughly 520 for DQA1, 600 to 610 for DPA1, and over 400 for DPB1. Because of strong linkage in the cohort, five DR-DQ haplotypes were treated as single units for association and clustering. On average, roughly 240,000 unique TCR beta nucleotide sequences were sequenced per donor among about 400 genotyped donors of the cohort, with roughly 18% of those sequences being non-productive. General study outcomes and caveats: The presence/absence analyses assumed that sequencing depth was roughly uniform across donors, and that assumption may not be true. Three of the identified cytomegalovirus-associated TCR beta chains were confirmed in vitro to be specific for cytomegalovirus antigens. Some IMGT-functional V segments, including TRBV6-2 and TRBV6-3, could not be told apart with the 87-base-pair reads, so those segments were excluded. A further reported finding was that TCR beta sequences accurately predicted the HLA-A and HLA-B alleles for most subjects in the first cohort. At a false discovery rate of 0.05, a later analysis linked some 17,000 TCR beta sequences to specific HLA alleles. HLA typing was unavailable for some donors at each locus, so association tests used only the typed subset. Cytomegalovirus status was reported to be diagnosed by the classifier with high specificity and sensitivity in both the original and validation cohorts. Because counts were too low, roughly 17 rarely observed V segments, including chromosome 9 orphons, were left out of the earlier analysis of several hundred of the donors. For the cohort, immune exposure information was limited to CMV serostatus. Several of the top co-occurrence clusters appeared to be linked to parvovirus B19, influenza, CMV and Epstein-Barr virus, according to a later analysis. Only TCR beta chains were sequenced in this cohort, and the absence of alpha or paired-chain data limited detectable features. In an earlier analysis of 500 to 650 of the donors, most TCR beta V segments appeared in productive rearrangements about 87% or about 30% of the time, broadly matching IMGT annotations. A group of highly shared sequence variants was considered likely to be a technical artifact of the sequencing pipeline. A later analysis found that TCR association rates varied across HLA loci, with DRB1 alleles showing the most associated TCRs and HLA-C alleles the fewest. The authors suggested that the approach could potentially be generalized to other disease states and immunological phenotypes. A later analysis found that most CMV-associated TCR beta chains appeared HLA-restricted, with HLA associations seemingly driven largely by CMV exposure. A later genetic analysis reported fewer N-insertions in productive TCRs among donors in an Asian-associated ancestry cluster than the roughly 640-donor mean. Compared with equally common non-associated chains, HLA-associated TCR beta chains in a later analysis were more clonally expanded and had lower generation probabilities. Linkage disequilibrium might explain the correlated functional status among segregating V segments, but an unknown experimental factor could not be ruled out. A later genetic analysis associated a missense DCLRE1C variant with V-gene and J-gene trimming of TCR beta chains, and an independent cohort replicated the association. Across donors, most TCR sequences were observed very rarely, whereas some public TCRs were present in many individuals. Assigning TCR associations to individual alleles was difficult when HLA alleles, especially DR and DQ, strongly co-occurred. The study listed 150 to 200 TCR beta chains as associated with cytomegalovirus.

CDR1 and CDR2 (SGHTA, FQGTGA) derive from the germline V gene. Taken from cysteine to phenylalanine, the CDR3 has 14 residues. The retained sequence is limited to the CDR3, 42 bases, with the frame set at the first base. Deletion took 6 bases off V and 9 bases off J, with a span of 18 bases between the germline ends. Libraries were built with the immunoSEQ multiplex PCR assay. The multiplex PCR relied on a mix of 60 forward primers for TCR Vbeta segments and 13 reverse primers for TCR Jbeta segments. Amplification of the CDR3 region of rearranged TCR beta genes was performed with a multiplex PCR assay on genomic DNA. Amplified TCR beta libraries were sequenced as 87-base-pair reads on the Illumina HiSeq System. The paper's processing steps were these. A later analysis counted approximately 74 million unique TCR beta chains across the 666 repertoires, and 9.5 million to 11 million of these chains were shared by at least two donors. A nearest-neighbor algorithm error-corrected the raw reads and collapsed the reads into unique sequences, merging closely related sequences to remove PCR and sequencing errors. CDR3 sequences were aligned to IMGT reference sequences to assign V, D and J gene segments. Each retained sequence needed at least a six-nucleotide match to both a V gene segment and a J gene segment. A rearrangement counted as productive if the CDR3 had no stop codons and remained in frame with V and J, and every other rearrangement counted as non-productive. Following IMGT convention, CDR3 was defined as the stretch from the second conserved V-encoded cysteine up to the conserved J-encoded phenylalanine. Sequences without an unambiguous match to a single V gene segment were excluded from the earlier analysis of a few hundred of the donors. In an earlier analysis of some 590 of the donors, a V segment was called functional when productive rearrangements were above 56.7%, and segregating when the standard deviation between donors exceeded 5%. To diagnose cytomegalovirus status from the catalog of TCR beta chain sequences, a statistical classification framework was built. In a later analysis, V and J genes were assigned by comparing TCR nucleotide sequences against IMGT/GENE-DB human TR gene sequences. In a later analysis, CDR3 sequences and most-parsimonious VDJ recombination scenarios were assigned using the TCRdist pipeline. In a later analysis, each TCR beta chain was defined by its CDR3 amino acid sequence together with its V-gene family, and reads lacking a unique V-gene family were excluded. In a later analysis, 550 to 650 highly shared, low-generation-probability nucleotide sequences were removed to address suspected cross-contamination and a sequencing artifact. For each public chain, a later analysis derived a clonal expansion index from normalized ranks of inferred template counts within each repertoire. In a later analysis, generation probabilities were computed using a VDJ recombination model fitted to out-of-frame rearrangements, and the results were checked against IGoR. In a later analysis, hypergeometric tests were used to score TCR-TCR, TCR-HLA and TCR-CMV co-occurrence, with a repertoire-size bias correction applied to TCR pairs. False discovery rates were estimated in a later analysis by permuting HLA or CMV assignments 20 times. A later analysis grouped co-occurring TCRs with DBSCAN, adding TCRdist sequence similarity when clustering within HLA-allele-positive subsets. Co-occurrence clustering excluded repertoires with fewer than 30,000 or more than 120,000 public chains, plus five with anomalous nucleotide sharing. The table comes from immuneACCESS by way of TCRdb, which keeps in-frame sequences with V and J called. Part of the clones is missing from these tables; in studies checked, under half for an unresolved V gene and the rest for unknown reasons. V and J calls and clone size follow that table, whereas D and trimming were derived from the DNA. The sample table holds some 160,000 clones, of which less than 9.5% were seen once. 1.5% to 2% of the sample comes from the top ten.

In total, 630 or so healthy bone marrow donors made up the cohort. All cohort members were sampled while nominally healthy, although unrecorded immune exposures were likely present. The donor was CMV seronegative and belonged to the group of roughly 330 seronegative cohort members. Each donor provided a peripheral blood sample, and peripheral blood mononuclear cells were used for TCR beta sequencing. The Qiagen DNeasy Blood Extraction Kit was used to extract genomic DNA from the blood cell samples. This TCR was recovered from a male donor in good health and CMV-seronegative. This chain joins TRBV7-3 to TRBJ2-1; a tentative D call is TRBD2 (5 bases match). The sequenced sample was PBMCs. The DNA sequence reads TGTGCCAGCAGTTCTACGGGCCGTGAGGGTGAGCAGTTCTTC. Its protein reads: CASSSTGREGEQFF. Supplemented by the reference TRBV7-3 and TRBJ2-1 proteins around the CDR3, the complete variable domain is GAGVSQTPSNKVTEKGKYVELRCDPISGHTALYWYRQSLGQGPEFLIYFQGTGAADDSGLPNDRFFAVRPEGSVSTLKIQRTERGDSAVYLCASSSTGREGEQFFGPGTRLTVL.